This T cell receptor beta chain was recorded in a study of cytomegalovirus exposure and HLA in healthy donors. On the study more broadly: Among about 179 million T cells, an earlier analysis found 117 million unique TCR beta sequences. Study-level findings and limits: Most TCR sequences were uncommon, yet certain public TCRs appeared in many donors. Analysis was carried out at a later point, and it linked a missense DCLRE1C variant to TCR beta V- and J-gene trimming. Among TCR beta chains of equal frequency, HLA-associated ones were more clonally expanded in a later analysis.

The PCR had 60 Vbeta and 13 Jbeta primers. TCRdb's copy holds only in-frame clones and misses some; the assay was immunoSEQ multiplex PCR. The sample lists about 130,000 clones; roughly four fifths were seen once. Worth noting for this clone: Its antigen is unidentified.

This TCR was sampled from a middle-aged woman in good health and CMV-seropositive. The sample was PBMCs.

The CDR3 bases are TGTGCCAGCCATGGACAGGGAGGCGAGACCCAGTACTTC. This sequence encodes CASHGQGGETQYF. This chain connects TRBV6-6 to TRBJ2-5, with 8 bases aligning to TRBD1. This CDR3 has 13 amino acids. V trimming: 8 bases; J trimming: 5 bases; junction bases outside the gene matches: 7. Germline V gene sequence: CDR1 MNHNY, CDR2 SVGAGI (reference sequence).